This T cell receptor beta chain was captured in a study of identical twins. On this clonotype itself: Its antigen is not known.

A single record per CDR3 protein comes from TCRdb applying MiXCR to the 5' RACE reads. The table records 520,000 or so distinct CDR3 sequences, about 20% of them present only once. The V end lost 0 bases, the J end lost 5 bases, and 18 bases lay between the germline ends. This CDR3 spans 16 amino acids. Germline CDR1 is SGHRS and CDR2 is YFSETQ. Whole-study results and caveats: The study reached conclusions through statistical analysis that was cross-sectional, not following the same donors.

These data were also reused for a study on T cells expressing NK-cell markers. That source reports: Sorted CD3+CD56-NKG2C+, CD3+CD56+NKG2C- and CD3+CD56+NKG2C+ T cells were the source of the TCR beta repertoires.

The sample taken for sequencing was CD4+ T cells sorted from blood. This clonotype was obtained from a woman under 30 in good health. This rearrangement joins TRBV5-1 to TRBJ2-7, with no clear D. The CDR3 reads CASSLEGLSSSHEQYF. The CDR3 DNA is TGCGCCAGCAGCTTGGAAGGGTTGTCGTCTTCCCACGAGCAGTACTTC. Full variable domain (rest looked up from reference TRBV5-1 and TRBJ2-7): KAGVTQTPRYLIKTRGQQVTLSCSPISGHRSVSWYQQTPGQGLQFLFEYFSETQRNKGNFPGRFSGRQFSNSRSEMNVSTLELGDSALYLCASSLEGLSSSHEQYFGPGTRLTVT.